This T cell receptor (beta chain) was found in a study of blood T cell repertoires in COVID-19. Study in general: From the United States, Italy and Spain came samples of acute and convalescent COVID-19. In each case, the material was cDNA or gDNA derived from T cells, B-cell-depleted T cells, or PBMCs.

The Seattle patients joined while their infection was active and were tracked longitudinally afterward. Authors' methods: By means of reference gene primer amplification, nucleated cell counts were estimated. Sequencing used immunoSEQ multiplex PCR; TCRdb keeps in-frame clones, though not all of them. V and J calls and clone size are given by that table; D and trimming were obtained from the DNA. Altogether 200,000 or so clones are present, roughly nine tenths being singletons, with the ten largest covering around 0.84%. Germline V gene lookup returns CDR1 SNHLY and CDR2 FYNNEI. The CDR3 length equals 11 residues, ends included. Only one count was recorded for this clone. Here the CDR3 omits its conserved ending phenylalanine or tryptophan, so a read error is the likely source. No DNA is shown, since the ends of the CDR3 on it are uncertain; the CDR3 is the one TCRdb lists.

This TCR was sampled from a man between 60 and 75 years old with COVID-19, enrolled during active disease. The source material was peripheral blood. V and J are TRBV2 and TRBJ2-7; TRBD1 is the table's D call and was not checked against the DNA. CDR3 region: CASRRTGPMCL.